A selection of T cell receptor beta chains follows, all from one sample in a study of cytomegalovirus exposure and HLA in healthy donors. The data were produced by immunoSEQ multiplex PCR, yet TCRdb's version contains in-frame clones alone and is incomplete. This sample has under 200,000 clones, with 84% found just once. Sequenced input: PBMCs. These receptors came from a boy aged 5-17 years in good health and CMV-seronegative. Both conserved end residues are part of each CDR3. The D gene is left open where the match is weak. Rows give clone size only sometimes, using once, few, many, or a class for an expanded clone.

v_call	d_call	cdr3_length	j_call	clone_size	cdr3_aa	cdr3_nt
TRBV7-7	TRBD2	15	TRBJ2-7	NA	CASSLGEGRGYEQYF	TGTGCTAGCAGCTTAGGCGAAGGGAGGGGTTACGAGCAGTACTTC
TRBV5-4	TRBD1	15	TRBJ2-7	NA	CASSLRDRGSYEQYF	TGTGCCAGCAGCTTGAGGGACAGGGGCTCCTACGAGCAGTACTTC
TRBV10-3	NA	13	TRBJ1-1	NA	CAISQKINTEAFF	TGTGCCATCAGTCAGAAGATAAACACTGAAGCTTTCTTT
TRBV6-6	TRBD1	15	TRBJ2-5	once	CASSRQGTGQETQYF	TGTGCCAGCAGTCGTCAGGGGACAGGTCAAGAGACCCAGTACTTC
TRBV7-8	TRBD2	14	TRBJ2-3	NA	CASSLWIAGDTQYF	TGTGCCAGCAGCTTATGGATAGCGGGGGATACGCAGTATTTT
TRBV5-6	TRBD1	14	TRBJ2-7	NA	CASSYSGTVYEQYF	TGTGCCAGCAGCTACTCCGGGACAGTCTACGAGCAGTACTTC
TRBV7-2	TRBD1	16	TRBJ1-1	NA	CASSQPGQGVGTEAFF	TGTGCCAGCAGTCAACCGGGACAGGGCGTGGGGACTGAAGCTTTCTTT
TRBV7-8	TRBD1	16	TRBJ1-1	NA	CASSLVPGTATCEAFF	TGTGCCAGCAGCTTAGTCCCCGGGACAGCTACATGTGAAGCTTTCTTT
TRBV7-8	NA	13	TRBJ2-2	NA	CAVGVGNTGELFF	TGTGCCGTCGGGGTCGGGAACACCGGGGAGCTGTTTTTT
TRBV27	NA	14	TRBJ2-1	NA	CASSPGSSYNEQFF	TGTGCCAGCAGCCCGGGTAGCTCCTACAATGAGCAGTTCTTC
TRBV30	NA	12	TRBJ1-1	NA	CACRVVYTEAFF	TGTGCCTGCAGGGTCGTGTACACTGAAGCTTTCTTT
TRBV10-2	NA	15	TRBJ1-3	NA	CAIQVQGSSGNTIYF	TGCGCCATCCAGGTTCAGGGTTCCTCTGGAAACACCATATATTTT
TRBV5-1	NA	12	TRBJ2-5	NA	CASKGVQETQYF	TGCGCCAGCAAGGGGGTACAAGAGACCCAGTACTTC
TRBV9	TRBD1	14	TRBJ2-5	NA	CASSVGQGRETQYF	TGTGCCAGCAGCGTAGGACAGGGACGGGAGACCCAGTACTTC
TRBV7-9	NA	12	TRBJ1-1	NA	CSSSLSITEAFF	TGTTCCAGCAGCTTATCAATCACTGAAGCTTTCTTT
TRBV28	TRBD1	13	TRBJ2-7	NA	CATSTGGINEQYF	TGTGCCACCTCTACAGGGGGAATCAACGAGCAGTACTTC
TRBV28	NA	13	TRBJ1-5	NA	CASRLYSNQPQHF	TGTGCCAGCAGACTGTATAGCAATCAGCCCCAGCATTTT
TRBV28	NA	15	TRBJ2-5	NA	CASSLVPNESETQYF	TGTGCCAGCAGTTTAGTACCGAACGAGAGTGAGACCCAGTACTTC
TRBV13	TRBD2	18	TRBJ2-4	NA	CASSPGLAGGGAKNIQYF	TGTGCCAGCAGCCCTGGGCTAGCGGGGGGGGGAGCCAAAAACATTCAGTACTTC
TRBV5-6	TRBD1	15	TRBJ2-1	NA	CASSLRGPGTNEQFF	TGTGCCAGCAGCTTGAGGGGGCCAGGTACCAATGAGCAGTTCTTC
TRBV29-1	NA	13	TRBJ2-7	once	CSVVALTTSEQYF	TGCAGCGTTGTAGCGCTCACTACTAGCGAGCAGTACTTC
TRBV28	NA	15	TRBJ1-2	few	CASNPERRFLYGYTF	TGTGCCAGCAATCCGGAGAGGAGATTCTTATATGGCTACACCTTC
TRBV27	NA	15	TRBJ2-5	NA	CASKRAGAFQETQYF	TGTGCCAGCAAAAGAGCGGGTGCCTTCCAAGAGACCCAGTACTTC
TRBV7-6	NA	14	TRBJ2-3	NA	CASSAGHIVDTQYF	TGTGCCAGCAGCGCCGGACACATCGTGGATACGCAGTATTTT
TRBV15	NA	16	TRBJ2-1	NA	CATSRDGIASYNEQFF	TGTGCCACCAGCAGAGATGGAATAGCGTCTTACAATGAGCAGTTCTTC
TRBV4-1	TRBD2	17	TRBJ2-2	once	CASSLSSGSTDTGELFF	TGCGCCAGCAGCCTTAGTAGCGGGAGCACGGACACCGGGGAGCTGTTTTTT
TRBV9	NA	12	TRBJ1-1	NA	CASSVANGEAFF	TGTGCCAGCAGCGTAGCTAACGGTGAAGCTTTCTTT